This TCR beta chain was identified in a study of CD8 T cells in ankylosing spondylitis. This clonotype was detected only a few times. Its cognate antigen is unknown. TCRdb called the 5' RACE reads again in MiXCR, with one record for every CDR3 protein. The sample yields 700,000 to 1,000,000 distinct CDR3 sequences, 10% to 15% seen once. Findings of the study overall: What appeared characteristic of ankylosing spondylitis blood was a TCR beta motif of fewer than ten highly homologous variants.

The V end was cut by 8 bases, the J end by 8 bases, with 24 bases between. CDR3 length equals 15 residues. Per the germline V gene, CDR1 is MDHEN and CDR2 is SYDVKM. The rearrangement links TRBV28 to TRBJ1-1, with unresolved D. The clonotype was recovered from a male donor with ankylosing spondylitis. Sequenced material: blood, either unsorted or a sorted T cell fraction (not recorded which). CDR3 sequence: CASSPRWPETSEAFF. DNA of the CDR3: TGTGCCAGCTCACCTAGGTGGCCGGAGACTTCCGAAGCTTTCTTT. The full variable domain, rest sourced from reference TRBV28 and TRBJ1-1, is DVKVTQSSRYLVKRTGEKVFLECVQDMDHENMFWYRQDPGLGLRLIYFSYDVKMKEKGDIPEGYSVSREKKERFSLILESASTNQTSMYLCASSPRWPETSEAFFGQGTRLTVV.